This record covers a single T cell receptor beta chain. These data are taken from a study of OX40 agonist ivuxolimab in advanced cancers. Germline CDR1 reads MGHDK; CDR2 reads SYGVNS. This CDR3 has 16 residues. The J segment lost 4 bases and the V segment lost 3 bases, leaving 7 bases of the junction unmatched. The assay was immunoSEQ multiplex PCR, and TCRdb's table has in-frame clones only and misses some. The sample lists approximately 77,000 clones, 92% seen once, with approximately 0.5% in the top ten. The TCR comes from an adult with an advanced solid tumor such as melanoma, head and neck, liver or kidney cancer. The chain is built from TRBV25-1 and TRBJ1-3, with TRBD1 matching 9 bases. The material sequenced was CD4+ or CD8+ T cells sorted from blood, taken in a trial of the OX40 agonist ivuxolimab. The DNA for the CDR3 is TGTGCCAGCAGTGAGCCGGACAGGGGCGGAGGAAACACCATATATTTT. Protein sequence: CASSEPDRGGGNTIYF.